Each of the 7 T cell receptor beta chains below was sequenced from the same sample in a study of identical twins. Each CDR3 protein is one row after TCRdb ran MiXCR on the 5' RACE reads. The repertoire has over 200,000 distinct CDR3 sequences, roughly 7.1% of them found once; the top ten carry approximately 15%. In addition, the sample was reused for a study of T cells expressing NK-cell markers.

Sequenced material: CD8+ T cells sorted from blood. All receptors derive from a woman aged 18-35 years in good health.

The CDR3 loop reads CSARYEGVDEQYF. Written as DNA, the CDR3 is TGCAGTGCTAGATACGAAGGGGTGGACGAGCAGTACTTC. V usage is TRBV20-1 and J usage is TRBJ2-7; D possibly corresponds to TRBD1 (5 bases). V dropped 2 bases and J dropped 5 bases, with 13 bases sitting between them. The CDR3 has 13 amino acids. CDR1 is DFQATT and CDR2 is SNEGSKA in the germline V gene (reference sequence).

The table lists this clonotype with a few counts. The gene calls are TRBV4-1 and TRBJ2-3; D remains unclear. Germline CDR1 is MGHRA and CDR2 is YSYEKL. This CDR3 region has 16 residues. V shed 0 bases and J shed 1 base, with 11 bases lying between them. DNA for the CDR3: TGCGCCAGCAGCCAAGAAGTAGGCGGAGGCACAGATACGCAGTATTTT. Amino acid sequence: CASSQEVGGGTDTQYF.

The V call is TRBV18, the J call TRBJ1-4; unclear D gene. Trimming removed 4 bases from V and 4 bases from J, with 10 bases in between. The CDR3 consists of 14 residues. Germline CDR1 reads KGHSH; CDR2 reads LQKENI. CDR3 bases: TGTGCCAGCTCACTGCGGGGAAATAATGAAAAACTGTTTTTT. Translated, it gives CASSLRGNNEKLFF.

The CDR3 here is CASSREGAGADTQYF. The CDR3 DNA reads as TGTGCCAGCAGCCGGGAGGGAGCGGGAGCGGATACGCAGTATTTT. The genes are TRBV5-4 and TRBJ2-3, with TRBD2 matching 8 bases. V lost 4 bases and J lost 6; bases outside the gene matches: 10. The CDR3 runs 15 residues. The germline gives CDR1 SGHNT, CDR2 YYREEE (reference sequence).

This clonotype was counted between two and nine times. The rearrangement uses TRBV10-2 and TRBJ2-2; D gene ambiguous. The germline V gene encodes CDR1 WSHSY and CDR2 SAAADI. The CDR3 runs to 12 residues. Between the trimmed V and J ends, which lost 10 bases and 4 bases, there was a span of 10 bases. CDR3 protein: CATQTITGELFF. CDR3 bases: TGCGCCACCCAGACCATCACCGGGGAGCTGTTTTTT.

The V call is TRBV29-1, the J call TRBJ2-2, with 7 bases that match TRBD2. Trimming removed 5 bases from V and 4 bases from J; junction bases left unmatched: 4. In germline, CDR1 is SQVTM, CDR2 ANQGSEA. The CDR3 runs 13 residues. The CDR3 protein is CSVPGTTTGELFF. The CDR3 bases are TGCAGCGTTCCCGGGACTACCACCGGGGAGCTGTTTTTT.

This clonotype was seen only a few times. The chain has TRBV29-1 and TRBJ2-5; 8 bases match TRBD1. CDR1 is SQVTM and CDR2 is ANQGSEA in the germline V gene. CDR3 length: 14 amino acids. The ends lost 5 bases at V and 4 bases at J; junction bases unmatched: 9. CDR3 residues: CSVLPTGGGETQYF. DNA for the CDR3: TGCAGCGTTCTTCCCACAGGGGGAGGAGAGACCCAGTACTTC.